The clone carrying this T cell receptor beta chain was recorded at least ten times. Its antigen is undetermined. TCRdb used MiXCR to reprocess the multiplex PCR reads, holding one entry per CDR3 protein. The sample includes about 89,000 distinct CDR3 sequences, roughly 29% of them seen just once. This record comes from a study of breast tumors, draining lymph nodes, adjacent tissues. General study points: Tumor TCR diversity was below lymph nodes but above nontumor tissue. Data fit most tumor T cells coming from lymph node, expanding in tumor.

Samples came from axillary lymph nodes draining the breast cancer. In germline, CDR1 is SGHTS, CDR2 YDEGEE. Trimming removed 2 bases from V and 6 bases from J; junction bases left unmatched: 4. The CDR3 has 14 residues. The chain has TRBV5-8 and TRBJ2-7; 11 bases are shared with TRBD2. This TCR came from a female donor with breast cancer. Some clones in this sample may be carry-over from other donors' samples. Material for sequencing was axillary lymph node tissue. The CDR3 here is CASSLRSGRGEQYF. In DNA, the CDR3 is TGTGCCAGCAGCTTACGTAGCGGGAGGGGCGAGCAGTACTTC. The variable domain in full, completed from reference TRBV5-8 and TRBJ2-7, reads EAGVTQSPTHLIKTRGQQATLRCSPISGHTSVYWYQQALGLGLQFLLWYDEGEERNRGNFPPRFSGRQFPNYSSELNVNALELEDSALYLCASSLRSGRGEQYFGPGTRLTVT.